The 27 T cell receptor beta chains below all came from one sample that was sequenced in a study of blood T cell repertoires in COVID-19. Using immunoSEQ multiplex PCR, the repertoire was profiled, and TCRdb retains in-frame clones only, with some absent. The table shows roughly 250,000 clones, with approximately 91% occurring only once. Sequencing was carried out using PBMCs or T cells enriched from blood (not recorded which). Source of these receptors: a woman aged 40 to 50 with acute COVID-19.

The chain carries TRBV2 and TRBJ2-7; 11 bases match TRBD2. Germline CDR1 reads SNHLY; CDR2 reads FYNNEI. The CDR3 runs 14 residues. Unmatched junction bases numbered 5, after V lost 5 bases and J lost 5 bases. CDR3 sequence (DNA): TGTGCCAGCAGTTTAGCGGGGGGGGTAGACGAGCAGTACTTC. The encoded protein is CASSLAGGVDEQYF.

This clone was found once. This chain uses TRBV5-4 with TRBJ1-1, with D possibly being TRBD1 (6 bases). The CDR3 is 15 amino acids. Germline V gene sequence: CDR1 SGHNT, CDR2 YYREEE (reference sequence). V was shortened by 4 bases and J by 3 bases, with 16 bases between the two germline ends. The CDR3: CASSPKGGAYTEAFF. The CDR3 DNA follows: TGTGCCAGCAGCCCAAAAGGGGGGGCTTACACTGAAGCTTTCTTT.

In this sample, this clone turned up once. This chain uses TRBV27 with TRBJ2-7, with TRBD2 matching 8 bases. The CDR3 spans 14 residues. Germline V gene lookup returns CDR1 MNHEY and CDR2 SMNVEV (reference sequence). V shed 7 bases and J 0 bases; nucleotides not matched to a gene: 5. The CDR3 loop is CASTRRGDSYEQYF. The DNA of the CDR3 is TGTGCCAGCACGAGGCGGGGGGACTCCTACGAGCAGTACTTC.

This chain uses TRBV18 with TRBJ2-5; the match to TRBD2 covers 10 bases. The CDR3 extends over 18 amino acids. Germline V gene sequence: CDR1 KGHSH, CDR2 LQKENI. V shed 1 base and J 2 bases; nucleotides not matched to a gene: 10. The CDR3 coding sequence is TGTGCCAGCTCACCACGGTCTAGCGGGAGTTACGTACAAGAGACCCAGTACTTC. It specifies CASSPRSSGSYVQETQYF. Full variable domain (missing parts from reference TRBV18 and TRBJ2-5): NAGVMQNPRHLVRRRGQEARLRCSPMKGHSHVYWYRQLPEEGLKFMVYLQKENIIDESGMPKERFSAEFPKEGPSILRIQQVVRGDSAAYFCASSPRSSGSYVQETQYFGPGTRLLVL.

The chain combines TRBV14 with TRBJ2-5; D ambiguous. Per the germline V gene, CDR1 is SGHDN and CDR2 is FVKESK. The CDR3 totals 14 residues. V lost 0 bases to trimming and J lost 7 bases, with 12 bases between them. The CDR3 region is CASSQDPVRRTQYF. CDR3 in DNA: TGTGCCAGCAGCCAAGATCCGGTGAGAAGGACCCAGTACTTC.

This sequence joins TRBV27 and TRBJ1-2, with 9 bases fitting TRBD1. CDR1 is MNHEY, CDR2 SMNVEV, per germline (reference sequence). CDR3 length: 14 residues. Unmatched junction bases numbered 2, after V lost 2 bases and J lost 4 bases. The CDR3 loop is CASSLRGQGYGYTF. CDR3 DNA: TGTGCCAGCAGTTTAAGGGGACAGGGCTATGGCTACACCTTC.

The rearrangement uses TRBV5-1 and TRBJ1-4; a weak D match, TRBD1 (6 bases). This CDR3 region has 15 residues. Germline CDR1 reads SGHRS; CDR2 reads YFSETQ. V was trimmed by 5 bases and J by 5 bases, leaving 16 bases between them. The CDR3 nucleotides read TGCGCCAGCAGGACGGACACCGGGACAAATGAAAAACTGTTTTTT. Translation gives CASRTDTGTNEKLFF.

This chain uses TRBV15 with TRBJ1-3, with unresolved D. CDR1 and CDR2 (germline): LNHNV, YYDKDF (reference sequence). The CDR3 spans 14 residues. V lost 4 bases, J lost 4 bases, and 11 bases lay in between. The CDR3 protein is CATSTRGKGNTIYF. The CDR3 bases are TGTGCCACCAGCACGCGGGGAAAGGGAAACACCATATATTTT.

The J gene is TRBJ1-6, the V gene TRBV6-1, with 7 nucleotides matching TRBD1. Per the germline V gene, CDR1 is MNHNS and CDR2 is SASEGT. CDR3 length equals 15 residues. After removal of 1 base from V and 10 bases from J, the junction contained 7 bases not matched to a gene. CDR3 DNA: TGTGCCAGCAGTGAAGGCGGAGGGGGCTTATCACCCCTCCACTTT. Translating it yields CASSEGGGGLSPLHF.

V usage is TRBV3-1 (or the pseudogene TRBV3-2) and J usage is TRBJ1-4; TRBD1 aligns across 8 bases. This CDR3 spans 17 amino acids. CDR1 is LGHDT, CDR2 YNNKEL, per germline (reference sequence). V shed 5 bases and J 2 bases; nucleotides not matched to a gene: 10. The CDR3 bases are TGTGCCAGCAGCTCCAAACAGGGGGTTGGTACTAATGAAAAACTGTTTTTT. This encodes CASSSKQGVGTNEKLFF.

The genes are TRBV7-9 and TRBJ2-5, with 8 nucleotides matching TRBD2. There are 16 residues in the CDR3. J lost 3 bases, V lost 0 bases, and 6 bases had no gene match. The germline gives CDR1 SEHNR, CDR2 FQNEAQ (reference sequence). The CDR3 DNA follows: TGTGCCAGCAGCTTAGCCCCCAGCGGGGGCAAAGAGACCCAGTACTTC. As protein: CASSLAPSGGKETQYF. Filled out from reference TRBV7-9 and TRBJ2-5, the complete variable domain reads DTGVSQNPRHKITKRGQNVTFRCDPISEHNRLYWYRQTLGQGPEFLTYFQNEAQLEKSRLLSDRFSAERPKGSFSTLEIQRTEQGDSAMYLCASSLAPSGGKETQYFGPGTRLLVL.

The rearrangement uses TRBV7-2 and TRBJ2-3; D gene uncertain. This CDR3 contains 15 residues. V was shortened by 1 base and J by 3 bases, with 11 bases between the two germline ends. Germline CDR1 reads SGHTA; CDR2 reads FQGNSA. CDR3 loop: CASSLGGEATDTQYF. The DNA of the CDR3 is TGTGCCAGCAGCTTAGGTGGCGAGGCGACAGATACGCAGTATTTT.

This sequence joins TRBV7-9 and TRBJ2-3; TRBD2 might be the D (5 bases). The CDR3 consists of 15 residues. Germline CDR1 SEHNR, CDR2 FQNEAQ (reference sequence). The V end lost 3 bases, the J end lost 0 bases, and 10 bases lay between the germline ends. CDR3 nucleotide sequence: TGTGCCAGCAGCTTCCTCGGGGAAAGCACAGATACGCAGTATTTT. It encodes CASSFLGESTDTQYF.

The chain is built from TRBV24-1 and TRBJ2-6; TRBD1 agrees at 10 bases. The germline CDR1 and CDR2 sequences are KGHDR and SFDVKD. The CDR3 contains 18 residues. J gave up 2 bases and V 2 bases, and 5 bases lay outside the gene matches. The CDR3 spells CATSDSTGGGPGANVLTF. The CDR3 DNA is TGTGCCACCAGTGATTCGACAGGGGGCGGTCCTGGGGCCAACGTCCTGACTTTC.

The CDR3 bases are TGTGCCACTCTAGCGGGAGAAACCCCTAGCACAGATACGCAGTATTTT. Encoded protein: CATLAGETPSTDTQYF. The chain couples TRBV7-9 to TRBJ2-3; 10 nucleotides match TRBD2. CDR3 length equals 16 residues. Germline loops: CDR1 SEHNR, CDR2 FQNEAQ (reference sequence). Trimming at V came to 10 bases and at J to 0 bases, leaving 10 bases not matched to a gene.

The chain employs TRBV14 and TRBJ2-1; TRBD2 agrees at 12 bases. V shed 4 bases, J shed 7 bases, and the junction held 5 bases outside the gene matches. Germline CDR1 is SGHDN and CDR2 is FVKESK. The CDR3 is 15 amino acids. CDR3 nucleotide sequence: TGTGCCAGCAGCCGGCGACTAGCGGGAGTAAATGAGCAGTTCTTC. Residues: CASSRRLAGVNEQFF. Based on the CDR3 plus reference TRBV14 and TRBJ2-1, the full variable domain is EAGVTQFPSHSVIEKGQTVTLRCDPISGHDNLYWYRRVMGKEIKFLLHFVKESKQDESGMPNNRFLAERTGGTYSTLKVQPAELEDSGVYFCASSRRLAGVNEQFFGPGTRLTVL.

The CDR3 coding sequence is TGCGCCAGCAGCTTCTTGTCCGGGACAGCCGACAGCTATGGCTACACCTTC. Its protein product is CASSFLSGTADSYGYTF. V and J are TRBV5-1 and TRBJ1-2; 7 bases map to TRBD1. Losses at the gene ends were 2 bases for V and 4 bases for J; bases not matched to a gene: 14. The CDR3 consists of 17 residues. Germline CDR1 is SGHRS and CDR2 is YFSETQ.

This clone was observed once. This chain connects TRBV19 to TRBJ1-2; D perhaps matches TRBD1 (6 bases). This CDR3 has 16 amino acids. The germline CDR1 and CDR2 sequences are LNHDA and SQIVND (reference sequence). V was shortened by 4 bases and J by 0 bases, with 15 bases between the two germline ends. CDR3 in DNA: TGTGCCAGTAGTACTCAGACAGGTCTAGCTAACTATGGCTACACCTTC. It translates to CASSTQTGLANYGYTF.

As DNA, the CDR3 is TGTGCCAGCAGTTGGTCGGGTCTTGAGACCCAGTACTTC. The encoded protein is CASSWSGLETQYF. The V and J genes are TRBV12-3 or TRBV12-4 and TRBJ2-5; D is unresolved. Trimming stripped 4 bases from V and 5 bases from J, with 11 bases between. The CDR3 runs to 13 residues.

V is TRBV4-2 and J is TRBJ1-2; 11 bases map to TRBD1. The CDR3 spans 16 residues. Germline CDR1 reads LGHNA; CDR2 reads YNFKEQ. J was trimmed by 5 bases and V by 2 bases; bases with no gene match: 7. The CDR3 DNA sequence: TGTGCCAGCAGCCAACAGTCGGGACAGGGGGATTATGGCTACACCTTC. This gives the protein CASSQQSGQGDYGYTF.

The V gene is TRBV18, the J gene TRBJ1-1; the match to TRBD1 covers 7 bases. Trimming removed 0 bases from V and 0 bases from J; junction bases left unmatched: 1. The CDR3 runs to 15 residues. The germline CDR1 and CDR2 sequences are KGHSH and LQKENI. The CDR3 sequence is CASSPPDRMNTEAFF. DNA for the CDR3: TGTGCCAGCTCACCACCGGACAGGATGAACACTGAAGCTTTCTTT. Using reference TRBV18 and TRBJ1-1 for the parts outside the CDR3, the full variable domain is NAGVMQNPRHLVRRRGQEARLRCSPMKGHSHVYWYRQLPEEGLKFMVYLQKENIIDESGMPKERFSAEFPKEGPSILRIQQVVRGDSAAYFCASSPPDRMNTEAFFGQGTRLTVV.

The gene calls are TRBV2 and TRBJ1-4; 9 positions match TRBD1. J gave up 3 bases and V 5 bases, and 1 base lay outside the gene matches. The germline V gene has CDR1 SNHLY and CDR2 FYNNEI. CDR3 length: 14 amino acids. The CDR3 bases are TGTGCCAGCAGTCGGACAGGGGCTAATGAAAAACTGTTTTTT. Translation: CASSRTGANEKLFF.

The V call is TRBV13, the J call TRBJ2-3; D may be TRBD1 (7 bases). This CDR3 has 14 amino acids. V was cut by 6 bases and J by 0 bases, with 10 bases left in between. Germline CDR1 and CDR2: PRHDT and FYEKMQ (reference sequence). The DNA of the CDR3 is TGTGCCAGCAGTCCAGGGGGGAGCACAGATACGCAGTATTTT. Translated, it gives CASSPGGSTDTQYF.

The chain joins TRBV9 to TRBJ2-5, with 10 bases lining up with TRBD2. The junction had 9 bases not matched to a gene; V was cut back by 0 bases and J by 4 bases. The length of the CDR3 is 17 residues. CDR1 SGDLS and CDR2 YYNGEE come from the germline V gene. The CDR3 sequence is CASSVDSSGSGRETQYF. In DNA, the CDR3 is TGTGCCAGCAGCGTAGACTCTAGCGGGAGTGGGCGAGAGACCCAGTACTTC. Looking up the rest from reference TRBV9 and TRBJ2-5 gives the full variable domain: DSGVTQTPKHLITATGQRVTLRCSPRSGDLSVYWYQQSLDQGLQFLIQYYNGEERAKGNILERFSAQQFPDLHSELNLSSLELGDSALYFCASSVDSSGSGRETQYFGPGTRLLVL.

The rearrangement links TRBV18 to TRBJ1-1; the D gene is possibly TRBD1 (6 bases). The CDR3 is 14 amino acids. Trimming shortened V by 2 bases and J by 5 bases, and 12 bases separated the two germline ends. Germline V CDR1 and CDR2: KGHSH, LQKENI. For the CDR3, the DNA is TGTGCCAGCTCACCAGGGGGCCCGGGAACTGAAGCTTTCTTT. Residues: CASSPGGPGTEAFF.

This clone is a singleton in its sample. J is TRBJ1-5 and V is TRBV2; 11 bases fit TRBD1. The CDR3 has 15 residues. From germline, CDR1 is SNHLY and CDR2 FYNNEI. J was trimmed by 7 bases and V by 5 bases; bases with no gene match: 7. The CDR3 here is CASSKGTGGGQPQHF. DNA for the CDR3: TGTGCCAGCAGTAAGGGGACAGGGGGAGGCCAGCCCCAGCATTTT.

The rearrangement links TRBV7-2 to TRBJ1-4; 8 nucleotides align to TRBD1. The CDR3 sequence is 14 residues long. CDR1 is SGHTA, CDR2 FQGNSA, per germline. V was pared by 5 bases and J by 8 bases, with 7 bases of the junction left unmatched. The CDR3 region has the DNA TGTGCCAGCAGCCTCCGGGACAGGAGGGAAAAACTGTTTTTT. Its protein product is CASSLRDRREKLFF.